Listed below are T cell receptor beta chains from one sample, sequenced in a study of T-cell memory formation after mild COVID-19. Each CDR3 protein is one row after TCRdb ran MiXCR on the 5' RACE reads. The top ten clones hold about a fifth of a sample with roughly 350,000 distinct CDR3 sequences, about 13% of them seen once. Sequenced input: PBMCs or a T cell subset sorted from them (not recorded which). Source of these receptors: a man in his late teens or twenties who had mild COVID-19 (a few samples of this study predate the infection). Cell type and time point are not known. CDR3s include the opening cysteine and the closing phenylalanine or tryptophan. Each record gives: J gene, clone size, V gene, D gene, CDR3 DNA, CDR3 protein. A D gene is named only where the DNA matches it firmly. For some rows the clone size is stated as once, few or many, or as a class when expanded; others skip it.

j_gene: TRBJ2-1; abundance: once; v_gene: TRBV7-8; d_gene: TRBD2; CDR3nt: TGTGCCATCAGTGGCGGGGGGCACAATGAGCAGTTCTTC; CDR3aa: CAISGGGHNEQFF
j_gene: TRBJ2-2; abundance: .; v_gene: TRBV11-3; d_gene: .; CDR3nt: TGTGCCAGCAGCTTAGATTCCGGGGGAAAGTACACCGGGGAGCTGTTTTTT; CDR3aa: CASSLDSGGKYTGELFF
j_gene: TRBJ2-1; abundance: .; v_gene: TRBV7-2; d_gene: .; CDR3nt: TGTGCCAGCAGCCCCGGGACGGTCCACAATGAGCAGTTCTTC; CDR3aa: CASSPGTVHNEQFF
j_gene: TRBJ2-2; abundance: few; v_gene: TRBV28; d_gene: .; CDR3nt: TGTGCCAGCAGTTTCCCCTTCGCGAACACCGGGGAGCTGTTTTTT; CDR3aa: CASSFPFANTGELFF
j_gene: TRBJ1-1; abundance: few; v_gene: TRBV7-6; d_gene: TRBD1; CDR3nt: TGTGCCAGCAGCCCATGGACAGGGCGTCCCGAAGCTTTCTTT; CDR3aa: CASSPWTGRPEAFF
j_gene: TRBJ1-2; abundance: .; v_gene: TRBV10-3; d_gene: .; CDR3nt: TGTGCCATCAGTGGGTCTGGGGGCCATGGCTACACCTTC; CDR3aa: CAISGSGGHGYTF
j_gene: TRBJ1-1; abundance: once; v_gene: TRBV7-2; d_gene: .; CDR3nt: TGTGCCAGCAGCTTACGTGTTGTGGGGGAAGCTTTCTTT; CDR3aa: CASSLRVVGEAFF
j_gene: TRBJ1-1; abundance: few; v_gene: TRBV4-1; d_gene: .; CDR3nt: TGCGCCAGCCGCAATTTGGACAGAAACACTGAAGCTTTCTTT; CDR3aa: CASRNLDRNTEAFF
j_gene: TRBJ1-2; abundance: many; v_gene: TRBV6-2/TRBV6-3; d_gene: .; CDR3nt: TGTGCCAGCAGTTATTCCTCGGAGATCGGCGGCTACACCTTC; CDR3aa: CASSYSSEIGGYTF
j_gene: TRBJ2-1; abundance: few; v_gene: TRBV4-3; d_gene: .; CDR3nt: TGCGCCAGCAGCCAAGATCTTCGATCGAATGAGCAGTTCTTC; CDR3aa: CASSQDLRSNEQFF